These 26 T cell receptor beta chains share one sample of origin, sequenced in a study of PD-L1 blockade in urothelial cancer. Time point noted: pretreatment peripheral blood. The method was immunoSEQ multiplex PCR; TCRdb's version includes in-frame clones alone and lacks a portion of them. The top ten hold approximately 15% of the sample, which has approximately 67,000 clones, more than 75% seen once. The starting material was PBMCs, obtained around atezolizumab (anti-PD-L1) treatment. These receptors all come from a man in his sixties with urothelial cancer.

V is TRBV19 and J is TRBJ2-1; 7 bases align to TRBD2. V lost 3 bases, J lost 5 bases, and 7 bases stayed unmatched. The germline V gene has CDR1 LNHDA and CDR2 SQIVND (reference sequence). This CDR3 has 15 amino acids. CDR3 DNA sequence: TGTGCCAGTAGTATTTTACGGGGGGACCACAATGAGCAGTTCTTC. Protein: CASSILRGDHNEQFF.

This clone was picked up a small number of times. This chain uses TRBV2 with TRBJ2-7; D not resolved. CDR1 and CDR2 (germline): SNHLY, FYNNEI. CDR3 length: 14 amino acids. V lost 5 bases, J lost 0 bases, and 11 bases lay in between. This CDR3 reads CASSNQVNSYEQYF. Here the CDR3 DNA reads TGTGCCAGCAGTAATCAGGTCAACTCCTACGAGCAGTACTTC. The full variable domain, with the rest looked up from reference TRBV2 and TRBJ2-7, is EPEVTQTPSHQVTQMGQEVILRCVPISNHLYFYWYRQILGQKVEFLVSFYNNEISEKSEIFDDQFSVERPDGSNFTLKIRSTKLEDSAMYFCASSNQVNSYEQYFGPGTRLTVT.

The rearrangement uses TRBV5-6 and TRBJ2-7; 11 bases fit TRBD2. The V gene end was trimmed by 3 bases and the J gene end by 2 bases; junction bases not matched to a gene: 4. The germline gives CDR1 SGHDT, CDR2 YYEEEE. The CDR3 extends over 15 amino acids. CDR3 coding DNA: TGTGCCAGCAGCTACTTGACTAGCGGGGCCTACGAGCAGTACTTC. The encoded protein is CASSYLTSGAYEQYF. Based on the CDR3 plus reference TRBV5-6 and TRBJ2-7, the full variable domain is DAGVTQSPTHLIKTRGQQVTLRCSPKSGHDTVSWYQQALGQGPQFIFQYYEEEERQRGNFPDRFSGHQFPNYSSELNVNALLLGDSALYLCASSYLTSGAYEQYFGPGTRLTVT.

This chain links TRBV11-2 with TRBJ1-6; tentatively, D is TRBD1 (5 bases). Trimming took 1 base from V and 8 from J, leaving 9 bases between them. CDR3 size: 14 residues. Germline loops: CDR1 SGHAT, CDR2 FQNNGV. The CDR3 protein is CASSLGGGYSPLHF. The CDR3 coding sequence is TGTGCCAGCAGCTTAGGGGGGGGTTATTCACCCCTCCACTTT.

The CDR3 loop is CASSLTTGDNSPLHF. The CDR3 DNA sequence: TGTGCCAGCTCACTCACGACAGGGGATAATTCACCCCTCCACTTT. This chain links TRBV18 with TRBJ1-6, with 8 bases matching TRBD1. There are 15 residues in the CDR3. Trimming took 4 bases from V and 5 from J; bases not matched to a gene: 4. Germline CDR1 reads KGHSH; CDR2 reads LQKENI.

The V and J genes are TRBV10-1 and TRBJ2-3, with a tentative D call TRBD2 (6 bases). Per the germline V gene, CDR1 is WNHNN and CDR2 is SYGVQD (reference sequence). The CDR3 covers 16 residues. V was cut by 3 bases and J by 1 base, with 14 bases left in between. The CDR3 here is CASSEQRAPGTDTQYF. The CDR3 nucleotides read TGCGCCAGCAGTGAACAGCGGGCTCCGGGCACAGATACGCAGTATTTT.

DNA for the CDR3: TGTGCCAGCAGCGTATCCGGGGGGCAGGGCGGGGAGCTGTTTTTT. This codes for CASSVSGGQGGELFF. This chain connects TRBV9 to TRBJ2-2; D perhaps matches TRBD2 (7 bases). CDR1 SGDLS and CDR2 YYNGEE come from the germline V gene. There are 15 residues in the CDR3. V dropped 1 base and J dropped 7 bases, with 14 bases sitting between them.

The gene calls are TRBV5-3 and TRBJ2-1; 9 nucleotides agree with TRBD1. TRBV5-3 is recorded as an ORF, its role being uncertain. The CDR3 contains 19 residues. V was clipped by 4 bases and J by 0 bases; unmatched bases: 14. In nucleotides, the CDR3 is TGTGCCAGAAGCCCCTCTAGAAATATGGACAGGGGCTCCTACAATGAGCAGTTCTTC. Translation: CARSPSRNMDRGSYNEQFF.

J is TRBJ2-7 and V is TRBV6-4; TRBD1 aligns across 10 bases. CDR1 is MRHNA, CDR2 SNTAGT, per germline. Unmatched junction bases numbered 9, after V lost 8 bases and J lost 2 bases. The CDR3 length is 15 residues. Here the CDR3 DNA reads TGTGCCAGCTGGGAGGGACAGGGGCGGACCTACGAGCAGTACTTC. Translating it yields CASWEGQGRTYEQYF.

The chain links TRBV28 to TRBJ2-1; possibly TRBD2 for D (7 bases). Germline CDR1 MDHEN, CDR2 SYDVKM. V gave up 7 bases and J gave up 1 base, with 14 bases separating them. The CDR3 has 15 amino acids. CDR3 DNA sequence: TGTGCCAGCACCCTGGAGGGGGGGTCCTACAATGAGCAGTTCTTC. Its protein is CASTLEGGSYNEQFF. Drawing the rest from reference TRBV28 and TRBJ2-1, the complete variable domain is DVKVTQSSRYLVKRTGEKVFLECVQDMDHENMFWYRQDPGLGLRLIYFSYDVKMKEKGDIPEGYSVSREKKERFSLILESASTNQTSMYLCASTLEGGSYNEQFFGPGTRLTVL.

The CDR3 here is CASSLEYGTVQFF. Here the CDR3 DNA reads TGTGCCAGCAGCTTAGAATACGGGACAGTACAGTTCTTC. V gene TRBV11-3 combines with J gene TRBJ2-1, with 7 bases identical to TRBD1. In germline, CDR1 is SGHNT, CDR2 YENEEA. The CDR3 runs to 13 residues. V was clipped by 0 bases and J by 13 bases; unmatched bases: 6. Full variable domain (outside the CDR3, taken from reference TRBV11-3 and TRBJ2-1): EAGVVQSPRYKIIEKKQPVAFWCNPISGHNTLYWYLQNLGQGPELLIRYENEEAVDDSQLPKDRFSAERLKGVDSTLKIQPAELGDSAVYLCASSLEYGTVQFFGPGTRLTVL.

This clone was picked up one time. The V and J genes are TRBV19 and TRBJ2-2; no reliable D call. Trimming left V 4 bases short and J 2 bases short, with 5 bases between. Germline lookup yields CDR1 LNHDA and CDR2 SQIVND (reference sequence). This CDR3 contains 13 residues. The CDR3 nucleotides read TGTGCCAGTAGTAATCCAAACACCGGGGAGCTGTTTTTT. Its translation: CASSNPNTGELFF.

The chain is built from TRBV13 and TRBJ2-5; D remains unclear. Trimming cost V 2 bases and J 5 bases, with 18 bases left between them. CDR3 length: 16 amino acids. CDR1 and CDR2 (germline): PRHDT, FYEKMQ (reference sequence). CDR3 DNA sequence: TGTGCCAGCAGCTTAAGAAATCGCCCCGGAGCGGAGACCCAGTACTTC. This sequence encodes CASSLRNRPGAETQYF.

This chain uses TRBV7-2 with TRBJ1-2, with a possible D match to TRBD1 (5 bases). Trimming removed 3 bases at V and 7 bases at J, with 15 bases between. This CDR3 has 14 residues. Germline assignment: CDR1 SGHTA and CDR2 FQGNSA. The DNA for the CDR3 is TGTGCCAGCAGCTTCCAGGGTTTCTCCTCTGGCTACACCTTC. This gives the protein CASSFQGFSSGYTF.

V and J are TRBV7-9 and TRBJ1-3; 8 bases line up with TRBD1. The germline CDR1 and CDR2 sequences are SEHNR and FQNEAQ (reference sequence). Losses at the gene ends were 4 bases for V and 2 bases for J; bases not matched to a gene: 1. The CDR3 contains 14 residues. The CDR3 region is CASSSGGPGNTIYF. Written as DNA, the CDR3 is TGTGCCAGCAGCTCAGGGGGCCCTGGAAACACCATATATTTT. The full variable domain, completed using reference TRBV7-9 and TRBJ1-3, is DTGVSQNPRHKITKRGQNVTFRCDPISEHNRLYWYRQTLGQGPEFLTYFQNEAQLEKSRLLSDRFSAERPKGSFSTLEIQRTEQGDSAMYLCASSSGGPGNTIYFGEGSWLTVV.

V usage is TRBV7-2 and J usage is TRBJ2-5, with a tentative D call TRBD2 (6 bases). CDR1 is SGHTA, CDR2 FQGNSA, per germline. The CDR3 contains 16 residues. The V end was cut by 1 base, the J end by 4 bases, with 16 bases between. The CDR3 protein is CASSLGTTWTGETQYF. CDR3 coding DNA: TGTGCCAGCAGCTTAGGGACTACCTGGACGGGAGAGACCCAGTACTTC.

V and J are TRBV7-3 and TRBJ2-3, with TRBD2 matching over 7 bases. V dropped 2 bases and J dropped 1; count of bases not matched to a gene: 6. The CDR3 has 16 residues. Germline V CDR1 and CDR2: SGHTA, FQGTGA. The CDR3 coding sequence is TGTGCCAGCAGCTTAGAGGGCGGGGGAGGCACAGATACGCAGTATTTT. Translated, it gives CASSLEGGGGTDTQYF.

V usage is TRBV7-9 and J usage is TRBJ1-1; 7 nucleotides align to TRBD1. The CDR3 totals 14 residues. V trimming: 6 bases; J trimming: 1 base; junction bases outside the gene matches: 5. The germline CDR1 and CDR2 sequences are SEHNR and FQNEAQ (reference sequence). CDR3 in DNA: TGTGCCAGCAGTCCCGACAGGGCGAACACTGAAGCTTTCTTT. Its translation is CASSPDRANTEAFF. Complete variable domain (other parts from reference TRBV7-9 and TRBJ1-1): DTGVSQNPRHKITKRGQNVTFRCDPISEHNRLYWYRQTLGQGPEFLTYFQNEAQLEKSRLLSDRFSAERPKGSFSTLEIQRTEQGDSAMYLCASSPDRANTEAFFGQGTRLTVV.

J is TRBJ2-7 and V is TRBV14, with TRBD1 as a possible D gene (6 bases). Germline-derived CDR1 and CDR2 are SGHDN and FVKESK. CDR3 size: 15 residues. With 5 bases removed from V and 2 bases from J, the gap between germline ends came to 16 bases. The CDR3 region has the DNA TGTGCCAGCAGCGAAGGAATAGGACAGACCTACGAGCAGTACTTC. This sequence encodes CASSEGIGQTYEQYF.

The rearrangement joins TRBV9 to TRBJ2-3; D uncertain. This CDR3 is 14 amino acids long. Trimming cost V 2 bases and J 6 bases, with 13 bases left between them. The germline gives CDR1 SGDLS, CDR2 YYNGEE. The DNA for the CDR3 is TGTGCCAGCAGCGTGAGTTCTGCCTGGGATACGCAGTATTTT. Encoded protein: CASSVSSAWDTQYF.

This rearrangement joins TRBV18 to TRBJ1-2; D ambiguous. CDR1 KGHSH and CDR2 LQKENI come from the germline V gene. This CDR3 comprises 14 residues. Trimming took off 0 bases at V and 7 bases at J, with 12 bases between the two ends. The CDR3 is CASSPPAGISGYTF. DNA of the CDR3: TGTGCCAGCTCACCACCTGCGGGAATTTCTGGCTACACCTTC.

This clone was counted once. The CDR3 reads CASSLDSGMDTQYF. CDR3 DNA: TGTGCCAGCAGCTTAGATTCGGGGATGGATACGCAGTATTTT. This chain uses TRBV11-2 with TRBJ2-3; a weak D match, TRBD2 (5 bases). Trimming left V 0 bases short and J 6 bases short, with 10 bases between. The CDR3 contains 14 residues. Germline values: CDR1 SGHAT, CDR2 FQNNGV.

This sequence joins TRBV4-1 and TRBJ2-3; 11 bases line up with TRBD2. The germline CDR1 and CDR2 sequences are MGHRA and YSYEKL. The trim removed 3 bases at V and 2 bases at J, leaving 7 bases unmatched. The CDR3 consists of 17 residues. Written as DNA, the CDR3 is TGCGCCAGCAGCCAGACCGGACTAGCGGGCCTCACAGATACGCAGTATTTT. It is translated as CASSQTGLAGLTDTQYF.

The rearrangement joins TRBV2 to TRBJ2-7; 9 nucleotides align to TRBD1. CDR3 length: 15 residues. CDR1 SNHLY and CDR2 FYNNEI come from the germline V gene. V gave up 7 bases and J gave up 0 bases; unmatched junction bases: 7. The CDR3 spells CASTLDRGNSYEQYF. DNA of the CDR3: TGTGCCAGCACCCTGGACAGGGGAAACTCCTACGAGCAGTACTTC.

This clone showed up just once. The V gene is TRBV14, the J gene TRBJ2-4, with 8 nucleotides matching TRBD1. The V gene end was trimmed by 2 bases and the J gene end by 0 bases; junction bases not matched to a gene: 3. The CDR3 is made up of 16 amino acids. The germline gives CDR1 SGHDN, CDR2 FVKESK. CDR3 in amino acids: CASSQRTGIAKNIQYF. In DNA form, the CDR3 reads TGTGCCAGCAGCCAACGGACAGGGATAGCCAAAAACATTCAGTACTTC.

The chain carries TRBV9 and TRBJ1-4; D perhaps matches TRBD1 (5 bases). CDR1 is SGDLS, CDR2 YYNGEE, per germline. The CDR3 runs 15 residues. Deletions cut 4 bases from V and 6 bases from J, with 16 bases between. CDR3 DNA: TGTGCCAGCAGCCCGTACACAGGAGATGATGAAAAACTGTTTTTT. This sequence encodes CASSPYTGDDEKLFF.